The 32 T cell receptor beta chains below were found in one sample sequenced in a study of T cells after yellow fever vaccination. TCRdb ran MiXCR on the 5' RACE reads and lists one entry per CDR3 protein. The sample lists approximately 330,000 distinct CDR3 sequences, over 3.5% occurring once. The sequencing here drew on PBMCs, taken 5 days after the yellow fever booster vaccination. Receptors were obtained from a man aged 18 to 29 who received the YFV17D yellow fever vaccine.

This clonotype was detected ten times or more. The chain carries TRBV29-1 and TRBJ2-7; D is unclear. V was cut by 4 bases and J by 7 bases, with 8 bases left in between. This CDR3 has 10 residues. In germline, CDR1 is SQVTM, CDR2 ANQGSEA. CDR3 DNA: TGCAGCGTTGCTGGGAAGGAGCAGTACGTC. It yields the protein CSVAGKEQYV.

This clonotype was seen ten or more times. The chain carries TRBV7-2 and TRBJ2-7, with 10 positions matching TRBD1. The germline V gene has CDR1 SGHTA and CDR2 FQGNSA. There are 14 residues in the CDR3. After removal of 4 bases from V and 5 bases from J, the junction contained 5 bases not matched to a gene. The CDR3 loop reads CASSSTGGAHEQYF. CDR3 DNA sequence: TGTGCCAGCAGCTCGACAGGGGGCGCCCACGAGCAGTACTTC.

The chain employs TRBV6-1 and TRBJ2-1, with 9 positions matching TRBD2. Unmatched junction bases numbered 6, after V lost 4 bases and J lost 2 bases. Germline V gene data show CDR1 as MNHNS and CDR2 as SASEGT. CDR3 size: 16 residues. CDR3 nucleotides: TGTGCCAGCAGTGGGGGCGGGACTAGCACCTACAATGAGCAGTTCTTC. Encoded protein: CASSGGGTSTYNEQFF.

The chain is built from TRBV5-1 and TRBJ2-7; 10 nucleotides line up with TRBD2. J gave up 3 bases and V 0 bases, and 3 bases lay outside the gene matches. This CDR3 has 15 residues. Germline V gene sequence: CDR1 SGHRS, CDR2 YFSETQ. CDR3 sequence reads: CASSLEASGGYEQYF. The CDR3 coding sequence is TGCGCCAGCAGCTTGGAGGCTAGCGGGGGCTACGAGCAGTACTTC.

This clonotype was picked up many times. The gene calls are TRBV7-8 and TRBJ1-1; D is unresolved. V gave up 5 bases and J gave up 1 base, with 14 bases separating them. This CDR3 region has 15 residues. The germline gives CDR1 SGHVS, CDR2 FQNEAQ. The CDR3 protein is CASSHVTQTNTEAFF. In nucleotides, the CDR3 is TGTGCCAGCAGCCATGTAACACAAACGAACACTGAAGCTTTCTTT. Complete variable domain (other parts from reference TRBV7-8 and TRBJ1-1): GAGVSQSPRYKVAKRGQDVALRCDPISGHVSLFWYQQALGQGPEFLTYFQNEAQLDKSGLPSDRFFAERPEGSVSTLKIQRTQQEDSAVYLCASSHVTQTNTEAFFGQGTRLTVV.

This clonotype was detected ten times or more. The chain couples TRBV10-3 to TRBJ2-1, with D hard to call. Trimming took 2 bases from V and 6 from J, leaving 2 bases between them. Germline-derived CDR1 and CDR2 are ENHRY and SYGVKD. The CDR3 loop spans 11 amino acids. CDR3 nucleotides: TGTGCCATCAGTGAGCTCAATGAGCAGTTCTTC. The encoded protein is CAISELNEQFF.

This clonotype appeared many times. The CDR3 DNA is TGTGCCAGCAGGGCGGATGTTACTGAAGCTTTCTTT. Translated: CASRADVTEAFF. The chain joins TRBV12-3 or TRBV12-4 to TRBJ1-1, with D unclear. The CDR3 is made up of 12 amino acids. The germline V and J ends were trimmed by 6 bases and 5 bases, with 10 bases remaining between them.

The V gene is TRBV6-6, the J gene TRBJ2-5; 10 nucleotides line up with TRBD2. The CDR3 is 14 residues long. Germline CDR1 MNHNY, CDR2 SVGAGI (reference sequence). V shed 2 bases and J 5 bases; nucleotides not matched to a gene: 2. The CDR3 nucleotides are TGTGCCAGCAGTTACCCAGCGGGGGGGGAGACCCAGTACTTC. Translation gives CASSYPAGGETQYF.

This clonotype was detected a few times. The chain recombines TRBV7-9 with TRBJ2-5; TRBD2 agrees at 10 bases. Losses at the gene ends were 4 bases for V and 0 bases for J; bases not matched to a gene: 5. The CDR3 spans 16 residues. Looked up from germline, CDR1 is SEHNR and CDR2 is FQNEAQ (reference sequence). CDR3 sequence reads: CASSSTSGVYQETQYF. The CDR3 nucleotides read TGTGCCAGCAGCTCAACTAGCGGGGTCTACCAAGAGACCCAGTACTTC.

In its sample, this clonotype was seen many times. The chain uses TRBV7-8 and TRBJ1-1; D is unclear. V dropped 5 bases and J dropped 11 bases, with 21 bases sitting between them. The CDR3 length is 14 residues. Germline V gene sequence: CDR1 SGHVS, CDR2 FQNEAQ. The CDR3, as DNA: TGTGCCAGCAGCCGGACTCAACGGACGAATTGGGCTTTCTTT. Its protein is CASSRTQRTNWAFF.

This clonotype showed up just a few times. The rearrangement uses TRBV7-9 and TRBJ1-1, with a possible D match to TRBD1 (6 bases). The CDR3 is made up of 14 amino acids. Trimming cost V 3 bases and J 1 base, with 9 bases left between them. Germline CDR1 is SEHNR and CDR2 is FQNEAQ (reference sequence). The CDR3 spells CASSFLTGNTEAFF. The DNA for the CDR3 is TGTGCCAGCAGCTTTCTGACAGGGAACACTGAAGCTTTCTTT.

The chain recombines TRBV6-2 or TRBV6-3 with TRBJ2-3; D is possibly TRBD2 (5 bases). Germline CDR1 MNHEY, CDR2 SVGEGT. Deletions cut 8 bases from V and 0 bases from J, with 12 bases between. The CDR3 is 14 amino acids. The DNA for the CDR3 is TGTGCCAGCCAAAGGACTGGTAGCACAGATACGCAGTATTTT. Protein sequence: CASQRTGSTDTQYF.

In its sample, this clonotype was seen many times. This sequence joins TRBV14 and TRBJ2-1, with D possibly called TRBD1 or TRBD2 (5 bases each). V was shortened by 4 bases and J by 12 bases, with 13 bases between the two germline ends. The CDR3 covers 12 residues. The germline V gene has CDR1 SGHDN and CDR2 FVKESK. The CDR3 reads CASSPTGPAQFF. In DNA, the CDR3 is TGTGCCAGCAGCCCGACGGGGCCAGCGCAGTTCTTC.

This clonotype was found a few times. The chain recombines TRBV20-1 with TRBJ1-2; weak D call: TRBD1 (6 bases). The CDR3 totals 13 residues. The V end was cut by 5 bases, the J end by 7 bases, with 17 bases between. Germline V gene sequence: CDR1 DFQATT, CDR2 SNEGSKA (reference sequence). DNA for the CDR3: TGCAGTGCTCTCGAAGGGGGGACGGGTGGCTACACCTTC. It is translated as CSALEGGTGGYTF.

CDR3 bases: TGTGCCAGCAGCTCGGACAGTCTGAACACTGAAGCTTTCTTT. As protein: CASSSDSLNTEAFF. The rearrangement joins TRBV9 to TRBJ1-1; a possible D gene is TRBD1 (6 bases). V lost 4 bases and J lost 0, with 10 bases in between. Germline V gene data show CDR1 as SGDLS and CDR2 as YYNGEE. This CDR3 is 14 amino acids long.

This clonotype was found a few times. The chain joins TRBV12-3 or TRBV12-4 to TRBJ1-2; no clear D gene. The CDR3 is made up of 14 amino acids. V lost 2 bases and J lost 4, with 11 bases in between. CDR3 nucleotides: TGTGCCAGCAGTTTACTTTTAAGGTCCTATGGCTACACCTTC. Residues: CASSLLLRSYGYTF.

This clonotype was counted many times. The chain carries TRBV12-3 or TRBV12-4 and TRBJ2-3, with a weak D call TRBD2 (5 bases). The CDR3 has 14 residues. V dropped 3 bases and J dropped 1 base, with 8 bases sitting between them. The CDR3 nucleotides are TGTGCCAGCAGTTTTGCGCGGGGCACAGATACGCAGTATTTT. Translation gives CASSFARGTDTQYF.

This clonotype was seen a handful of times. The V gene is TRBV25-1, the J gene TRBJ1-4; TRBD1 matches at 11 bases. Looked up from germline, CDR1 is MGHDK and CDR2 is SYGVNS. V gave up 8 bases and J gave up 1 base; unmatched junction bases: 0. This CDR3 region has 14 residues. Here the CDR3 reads CASGTGGTNEKLFF. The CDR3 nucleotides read TGTGCCAGCGGGACAGGGGGAACTAATGAAAAACTGTTTTTT. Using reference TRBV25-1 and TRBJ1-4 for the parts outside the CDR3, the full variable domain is EADIYQTPRYLVIGTGKKITLECSQTMGHDKMYWYQQDPGMELHLIHYSYGVNSTEKGDLSSESTVSRIRTEHFPLTLESARPSHTSQYLCASGTGGTNEKLFFGSGTQLSVL.

The chain's CDR3 is CASSQGLLETQYF. The DNA for the CDR3 is TGTGCCAGCTCCCAAGGACTACTCGAGACCCAGTACTTC. The genes are TRBV6-2 or TRBV6-3 and TRBJ2-5; D may be TRBD2 (6 bases). V was trimmed by 8 bases and J by 5 bases, leaving 15 bases between them. This CDR3 contains 13 residues. CDR1 and CDR2 from the germline V gene are MNHEY and SVGEGT.

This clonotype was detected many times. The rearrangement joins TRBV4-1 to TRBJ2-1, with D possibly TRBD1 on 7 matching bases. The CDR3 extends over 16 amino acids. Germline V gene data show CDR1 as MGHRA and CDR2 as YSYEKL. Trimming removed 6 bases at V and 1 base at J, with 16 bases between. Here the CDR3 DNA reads TGCGCCAGCAGTCGGAGGAGGGGGCAATCCTACAATGAGCAGTTCTTC. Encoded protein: CASSRRRGQSYNEQFF.

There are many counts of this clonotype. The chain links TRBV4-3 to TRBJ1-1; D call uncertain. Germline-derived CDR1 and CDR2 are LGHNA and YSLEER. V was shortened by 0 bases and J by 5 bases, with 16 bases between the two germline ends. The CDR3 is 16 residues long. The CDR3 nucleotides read TGCGCCAGCAGCCAAGATAGGTGGAGCGAGAGGACTGAAGCTTTCTTT. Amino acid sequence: CASSQDRWSERTEAFF.

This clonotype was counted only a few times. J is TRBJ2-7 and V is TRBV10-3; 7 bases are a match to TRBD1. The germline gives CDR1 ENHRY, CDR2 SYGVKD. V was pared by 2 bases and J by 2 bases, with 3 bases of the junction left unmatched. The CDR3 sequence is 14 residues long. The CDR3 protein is CAISETGETYEQYF. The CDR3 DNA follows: TGTGCCATCAGTGAGACAGGGGAGACCTACGAGCAGTACTTC.

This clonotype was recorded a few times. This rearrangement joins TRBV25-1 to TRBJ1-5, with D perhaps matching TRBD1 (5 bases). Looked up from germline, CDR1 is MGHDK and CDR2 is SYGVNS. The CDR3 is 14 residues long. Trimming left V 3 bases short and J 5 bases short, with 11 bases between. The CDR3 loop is CASSEFRAYQPQHF. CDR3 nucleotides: TGTGCCAGCAGTGAGTTCAGGGCGTATCAGCCCCAGCATTTT. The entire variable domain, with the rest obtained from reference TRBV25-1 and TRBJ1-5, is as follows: EADIYQTPRYLVIGTGKKITLECSQTMGHDKMYWYQQDPGMELHLIHYSYGVNSTEKGDLSSESTVSRIRTEHFPLTLESARPSHTSQYLCASSEFRAYQPQHFGDGTRLSIL.

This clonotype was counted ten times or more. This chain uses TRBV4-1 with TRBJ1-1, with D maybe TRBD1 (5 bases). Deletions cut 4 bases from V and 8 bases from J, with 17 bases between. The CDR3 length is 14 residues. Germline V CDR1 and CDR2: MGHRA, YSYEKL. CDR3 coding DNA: TGCGCCAGCAGCCCCATATTGCGGGGCAGAGAAGCTTTCTTT. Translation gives CASSPILRGREAFF.

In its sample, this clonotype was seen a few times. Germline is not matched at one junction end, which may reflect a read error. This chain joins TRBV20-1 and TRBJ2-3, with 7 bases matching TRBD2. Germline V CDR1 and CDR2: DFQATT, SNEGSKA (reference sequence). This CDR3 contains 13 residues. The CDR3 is CSVRPAGPDTQYF. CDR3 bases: TGCAGTGTTAGACCAGCGGGGCCAGATACGCAGTATTTT.

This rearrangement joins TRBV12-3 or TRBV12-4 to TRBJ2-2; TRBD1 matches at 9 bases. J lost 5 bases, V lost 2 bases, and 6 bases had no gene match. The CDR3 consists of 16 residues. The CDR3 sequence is CASSLTDRGDTGELFF. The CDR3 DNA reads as TGTGCCAGCAGTTTAACCGACAGGGGGGATACCGGGGAGCTGTTTTTT.

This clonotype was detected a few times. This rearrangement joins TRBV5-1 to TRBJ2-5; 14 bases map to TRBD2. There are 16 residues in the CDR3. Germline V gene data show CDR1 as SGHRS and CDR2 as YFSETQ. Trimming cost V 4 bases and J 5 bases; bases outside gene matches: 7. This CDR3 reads CASSPTSGGAIETQYF. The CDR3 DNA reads TGCGCCAGCAGCCCGACTAGCGGGGGGGCCATCGAGACCCAGTACTTC.

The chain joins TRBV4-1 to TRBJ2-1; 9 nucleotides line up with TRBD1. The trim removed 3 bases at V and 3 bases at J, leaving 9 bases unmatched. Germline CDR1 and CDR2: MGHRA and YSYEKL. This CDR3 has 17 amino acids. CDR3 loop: CASSQPKTGGGYNEQFF. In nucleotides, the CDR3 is TGCGCCAGCAGCCAGCCCAAGACAGGGGGAGGCTACAATGAGCAGTTCTTC.

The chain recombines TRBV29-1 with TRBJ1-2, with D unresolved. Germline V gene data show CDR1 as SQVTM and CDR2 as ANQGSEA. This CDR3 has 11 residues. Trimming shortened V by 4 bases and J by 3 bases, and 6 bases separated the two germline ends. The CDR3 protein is CSVGTDYGYTF. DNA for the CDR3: TGCAGCGTTGGTACCGACTATGGCTACACCTTC.

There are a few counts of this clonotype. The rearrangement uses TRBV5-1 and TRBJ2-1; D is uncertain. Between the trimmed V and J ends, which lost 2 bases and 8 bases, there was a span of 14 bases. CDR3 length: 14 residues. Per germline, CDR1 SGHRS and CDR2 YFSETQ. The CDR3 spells CASSLTPPPDEQFF. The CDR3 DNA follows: TGCGCCAGCAGCTTAACGCCACCCCCAGATGAGCAGTTCTTC.

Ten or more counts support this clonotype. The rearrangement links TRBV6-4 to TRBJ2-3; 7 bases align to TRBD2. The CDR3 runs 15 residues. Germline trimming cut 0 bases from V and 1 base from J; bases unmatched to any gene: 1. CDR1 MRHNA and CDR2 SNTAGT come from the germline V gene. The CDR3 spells CASSDSSGGTDTQYF. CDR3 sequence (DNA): TGTGCCAGCAGTGACTCGAGCGGGGGCACAGATACGCAGTATTTT.

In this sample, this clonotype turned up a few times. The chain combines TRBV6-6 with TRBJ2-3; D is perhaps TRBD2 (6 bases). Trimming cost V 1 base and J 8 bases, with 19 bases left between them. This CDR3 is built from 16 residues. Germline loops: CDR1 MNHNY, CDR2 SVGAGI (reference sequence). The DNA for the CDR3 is TGTGCCAGCAGTTACTTGCGCCTGGAGGGTAGCGGTACGCAGTATTTT. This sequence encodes CASSYLRLEGSGTQYF.